This T cell receptor beta chain came from a study of cytomegalovirus exposure and HLA in healthy donors. Study outcomes and limitations: In vitro confirmation showed three CMV-associated chains to be CMV antigen specific. With further analysis later on, most CMV-associated TCR beta chains appeared HLA-restricted. A likely sequencing artifact accounted for one observed cluster of highly shared sequence variants. In a later analysis, specific HLA alleles were associated with around 17,000 TCR beta sequences at a 0.05 false discovery rate.

V lost 0 bases, J lost 0 bases, and 3 bases stayed unmatched. This CDR3 is 16 amino acids long. The germline V gene encodes CDR1 MNHEY and CDR2 SMNVEV (reference sequence). For this clone: No antigen is known for it.

Vbeta (60) and Jbeta (13) primers were used in the PCR. Libraries were prepared by immunoSEQ multiplex PCR; TCRdb keeps only in-frame clonotypes and omits some of them. The sample has about 110,000 clones; roughly 70% are singletons. The sequence was collected from a man in his forties in good health and CMV-seronegative. The V and J genes are TRBV27 and TRBJ2-7, with 9 bases aligning to TRBD1. The material sequenced was PBMCs. The CDR3 spells CASSLSGQGYSYEQYF. The CDR3 DNA sequence: TGTGCCAGCAGTTTATCGGGACAGGGCTACTCCTACGAGCAGTACTTC.